This TCR beta chain was identified in a study of T-cell memory formation after mild COVID-19. Study-level results: Unconfirmed was the SARS-CoV-2 specificity of second-wave clones that peaked on day 37. The study detected some responding clones in pre-infection memory, suggesting cross-reactive memory joined.

The sample holds many counts of this clonotype. Antigen specificity is unknown. This CDR3 spans 12 amino acids. The germline CDR1 and CDR2 sequences are SQVTM and ANQGSEA. Trimming pared 4 bases from V and 6 bases from J, leaving 11 bases between. With constant-segment primers, 5'RACE yielded cDNA libraries of TCR alpha and TCR beta that carried sample barcodes and UMIs. From the 5' RACE reads, TCRdb called clonotypes with MiXCR, one entry per CDR3 protein. The table has around 340,000 distinct CDR3 sequences, around a fifth seen once. The sequenced sample consisted of PBMCs or a T cell subset sorted from them (not recorded which). This clonotype originated in an adult woman who had mild COVID-19 (a few samples of this study predate the infection). Cell type and time point are not known. This chain uses TRBV29-1 with TRBJ2-3; D perhaps matches TRBD1 (7 bases). The CDR3 loop is CSVGQGGDTQYF. Here the CDR3 DNA reads TGCAGCGTTGGGCAGGGGGGCGATACGCAGTATTTT.